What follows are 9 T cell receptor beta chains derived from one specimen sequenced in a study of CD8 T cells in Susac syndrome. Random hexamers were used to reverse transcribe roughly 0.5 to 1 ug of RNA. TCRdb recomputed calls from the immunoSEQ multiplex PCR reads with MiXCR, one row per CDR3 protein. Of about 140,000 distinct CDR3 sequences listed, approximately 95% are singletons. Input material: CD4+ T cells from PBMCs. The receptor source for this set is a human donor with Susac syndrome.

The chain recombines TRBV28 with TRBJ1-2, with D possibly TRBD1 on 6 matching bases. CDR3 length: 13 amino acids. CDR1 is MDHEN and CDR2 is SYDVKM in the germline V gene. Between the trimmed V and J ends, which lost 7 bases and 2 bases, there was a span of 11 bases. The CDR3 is CASTRQENYGYTF. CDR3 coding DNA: TGTGCCAGCACTCGACAGGAGAACTATGGCTACACCTTC.

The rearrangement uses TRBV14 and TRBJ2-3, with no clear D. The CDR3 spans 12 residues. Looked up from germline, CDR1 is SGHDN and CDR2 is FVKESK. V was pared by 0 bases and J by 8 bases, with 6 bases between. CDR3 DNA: TGTGCCAGCAGCCAAGAACTGGTTACGCAGTATTTT. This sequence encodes CASSQELVTQYF.

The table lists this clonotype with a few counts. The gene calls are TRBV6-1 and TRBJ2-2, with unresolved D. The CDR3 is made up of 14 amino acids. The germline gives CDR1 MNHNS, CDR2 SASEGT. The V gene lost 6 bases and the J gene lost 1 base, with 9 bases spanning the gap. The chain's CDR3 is CASRDDVNTGELFF. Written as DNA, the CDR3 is TGTGCCAGCAGGGACGACGTGAACACCGGGGAGCTGTTTTTT.

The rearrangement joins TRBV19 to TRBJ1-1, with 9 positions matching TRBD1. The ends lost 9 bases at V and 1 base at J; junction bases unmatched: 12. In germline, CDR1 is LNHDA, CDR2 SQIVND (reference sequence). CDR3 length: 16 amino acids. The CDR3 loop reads CASGLGTGKTNTEAFF. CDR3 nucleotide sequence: TGTGCCAGCGGACTAGGGACAGGGAAAACGAACACTGAAGCTTTCTTT.

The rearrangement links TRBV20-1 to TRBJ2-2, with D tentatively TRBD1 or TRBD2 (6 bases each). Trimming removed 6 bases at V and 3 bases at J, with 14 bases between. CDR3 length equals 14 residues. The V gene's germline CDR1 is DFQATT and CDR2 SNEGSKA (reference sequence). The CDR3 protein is CSAPNRDYTGELFF. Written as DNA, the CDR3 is TGCAGTGCCCCAAACAGGGACTACACCGGGGAGCTGTTTTTT.

In nucleotides, the CDR3 is TGCAGCGTTGTGGTGTACACAGATACGCAGTATTTT. This codes for CSVVVYTDTQYF. The chain uses TRBV29-1 and TRBJ2-3, with D hard to call. This CDR3 region has 12 residues. Trimming removed 4 bases at V and 2 bases at J, with 7 bases between. Per the germline V gene, CDR1 is SQVTM and CDR2 is ANQGSEA.

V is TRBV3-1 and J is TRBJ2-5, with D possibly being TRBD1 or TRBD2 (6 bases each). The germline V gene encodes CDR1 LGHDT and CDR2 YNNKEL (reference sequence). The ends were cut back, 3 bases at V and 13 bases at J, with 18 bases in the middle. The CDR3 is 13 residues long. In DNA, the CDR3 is TGTGCCAGCAGCCAGAGGGGGGCCCTGGGGGGGTACTTC. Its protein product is CASSQRGALGGYF.

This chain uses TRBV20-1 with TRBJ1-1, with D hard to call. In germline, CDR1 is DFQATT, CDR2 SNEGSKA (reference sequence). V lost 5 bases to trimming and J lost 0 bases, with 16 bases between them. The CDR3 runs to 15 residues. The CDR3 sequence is CSASNYSGMNTEAFF. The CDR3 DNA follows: TGCAGTGCTTCTAACTACAGCGGTATGAACACTGAAGCTTTCTTT.

In nucleotides, the CDR3 is TGCAGTGTAGCGGCCGAAGATGAGCAGTTCTTC. It translates to CSVAAEDEQFF. The rearrangement joins TRBV20-1 to TRBJ2-1; D possibly corresponds to TRBD2 (6 bases). Trimming removed 7 bases at V and 8 bases at J, with 12 bases between. The CDR3 spans 11 residues. The germline CDR1 and CDR2 sequences are DFQATT and SNEGSKA (reference sequence).